Shown below are 26 T cell receptor beta chains from a single sample sequenced in a study of tumor-infiltrating lymphocytes in localized non-small cell lung cancer. TCRdb's copy holds only in-frame clones and misses some; the assay was immunoSEQ multiplex PCR. The sample carries some 8,000 clones, 79% recorded once. Sample: uninvolved lung tissue not adjacent to the tumor. The receptors shown here come from a human donor with non-small cell lung cancer.

The chain combines TRBV6-6 with TRBJ1-2; maybe TRBD1 (5 bases). The CDR3 loop spans 16 amino acids. Between the trimmed V and J ends, which lost 6 bases and 0 bases, there was a span of 17 bases. Germline V lookup: CDR1 MNHNY, CDR2 SVGAGI (reference sequence). CDR3 in amino acids: CASSPLITGSNYGYTF. The DNA of the CDR3 is TGTGCCAGCAGCCCCCTTATAACAGGTTCTAACTATGGCTACACCTTC.

The rearrangement uses TRBV29-1 and TRBJ1-2; no reliable D call. The CDR3 length is 14 residues. The germline gives CDR1 SQVTM, CDR2 ANQGSEA. V was shortened by 1 base and J by 0 bases, with 9 bases between the two germline ends. The CDR3 loop reads CSVEVAIPNYGYTF. In nucleotides, the CDR3 is TGCAGCGTTGAAGTAGCCATCCCTAACTATGGCTACACCTTC.

This chain's CDR3 is CASSIIGRAMRDTQYF. In DNA form, the CDR3 reads TGTGCCAGTAGTATCATCGGGAGGGCCATGAGAGATACGCAGTATTTT. The chain combines TRBV19 with TRBJ2-3, with TRBD2 matching over 8 bases. Germline values: CDR1 LNHDA, CDR2 SQIVND (reference sequence). The CDR3 consists of 16 residues. V was pared by 3 bases and J by 5 bases, with 10 bases of the junction left unmatched.

As concerns this clone: Other DNA sequences in the same sample also yield this CDR3. This rearrangement joins TRBV28 to TRBJ1-4; D uncertain. CDR3 length equals 12 residues. Per the germline V gene, CDR1 is MDHEN and CDR2 is SYDVKM. Trimming left V 5 bases short and J 11 bases short, with 12 bases between. In DNA, the CDR3 is TGTGCCAGCAGTCCCCCTAGAGGGAAACTGTTTTTT. Amino acids: CASSPPRGKLFF. Complete variable domain (other parts from reference TRBV28 and TRBJ1-4): DVKVTQSSRYLVKRTGEKVFLECVQDMDHENMFWYRQDPGLGLRLIYFSYDVKMKEKGDIPEGYSVSREKKERFSLILESASTNQTSMYLCASSPPRGKLFFGSGTQLSVL.

The V and J genes are TRBV19 and TRBJ1-2, with D unclear. The CDR3 loop spans 12 amino acids. Trimming pared 3 bases from V and 5 bases from J, leaving 7 bases between. Germline-derived CDR1 and CDR2 are LNHDA and SQIVND (reference sequence). The CDR3 DNA is TGTGCCAGTAGTATCAGAAGTTATGGCTACACCTTC. This sequence encodes CASSIRSYGYTF.

The chain combines TRBV7-9 with TRBJ1-5; 9 positions match TRBD1. Germline V gene data show CDR1 as SEHNR and CDR2 as FQNEAQ (reference sequence). The length of the CDR3 is 14 residues. Germline trimming cut 5 bases from V and 4 bases from J; bases unmatched to any gene: 3. The CDR3 nucleotides are TGTGCCAGCAGCCTTGGACAGGGGAATCAGCCCCAGCATTTT. Protein: CASSLGQGNQPQHF.

J is TRBJ2-6 and V is TRBV5-1; D unclear. The CDR3 sequence is 14 residues long. V shed 1 base and J shed 4 bases, with 6 bases lying between them. CDR1 and CDR2 from the germline V gene are SGHRS and YFSETQ. As DNA, the CDR3 is TGCGCCAGCAGCTTGAGCTCGGGGGCCAACGTCCTGACTTTC. Its translation is CASSLSSGANVLTF.

This chain connects TRBV29-1 to TRBJ1-1; 9 positions match TRBD1. V was clipped by 3 bases and J by 11 bases; unmatched bases: 7. This CDR3 contains 12 residues. Per germline, CDR1 SQVTM and CDR2 ANQGSEA. In DNA, the CDR3 is TGCAGCGTTGACCCCGGGACAGGGAAGGCTTTCTTT. Protein: CSVDPGTGKAFF.

V is TRBV4-1 and J is TRBJ2-1, with no clear D. CDR3 length: 11 amino acids. V lost 2 bases, J lost 4 bases, and 0 bases lay in between. Germline V gene lookup returns CDR1 MGHRA and CDR2 YSYEKL. For the CDR3, the DNA is TGCGCCAGCAGCCAATACAATGAGCAGTTCTTC. Its translation is CASSQYNEQFF.

The J gene is TRBJ2-2, the V gene TRBV10-3; 7 bases are shared with TRBD1. CDR3 length: 16 residues. The germline CDR1 and CDR2 sequences are ENHRY and SYGVKD. V shed 4 bases and J 2 bases; nucleotides not matched to a gene: 7. The chain's CDR3 is CAISGTGASNTGELFF. The CDR3 DNA follows: TGTGCCATCAGTGGTACAGGGGCTTCCAACACCGGGGAGCTGTTTTTT.

This clone was recorded only once. The chain uses TRBV6-1 and TRBJ2-2, with 7 nucleotides matching TRBD2. Germline V CDR1 and CDR2: MNHNS, SASEGT. The CDR3 is made up of 14 amino acids. V dropped 8 bases and J dropped 0; count of bases not matched to a gene: 3. This CDR3 is CASQAGANTGELFF. The DNA for the CDR3 is TGTGCCAGCCAGGCGGGAGCGAACACCGGGGAGCTGTTTTTT.

This chain links TRBV14 with TRBJ1-4; 8 bases agree with TRBD1. Looked up from germline, CDR1 is SGHDN and CDR2 is FVKESK. The CDR3 contains 18 residues. V dropped 4 bases and J dropped 0; count of bases not matched to a gene: 10. The CDR3 DNA follows: TGTGCCAGCAGCCCTCTAGCAGGGGGCTTTTCAACTAATGAAAAACTGTTTTTT. It yields the protein CASSPLAGGFSTNEKLFF. The full variable domain, completed using reference TRBV14 and TRBJ1-4, is EAGVTQFPSHSVIEKGQTVTLRCDPISGHDNLYWYRRVMGKEIKFLLHFVKESKQDESGMPNNRFLAERTGGTYSTLKVQPAELEDSGVYFCASSPLAGGFSTNEKLFFGSGTQLSVL.

The chain uses TRBV5-1 and TRBJ1-1; no reliable D call. Germline assignment: CDR1 SGHRS and CDR2 YFSETQ. Between the trimmed V and J ends, which lost 2 bases and 10 bases, there was a span of 12 bases. The CDR3 runs 12 residues. CDR3 protein: CASSFGRQGAFF. As DNA, the CDR3 is TGCGCCAGCAGCTTCGGGCGACAAGGAGCTTTCTTT.

This clone was observed a few times. The rearrangement joins TRBV6-1 to TRBJ1-4; TRBD1 might be the D (5 bases). CDR3 length: 15 amino acids. The V gene lost 3 bases and the J gene lost 2 bases, with 10 bases spanning the gap. Germline V gene data show CDR1 as MNHNS and CDR2 as SASEGT. The CDR3 coding sequence is TGTGCCAGCAGTGATTGGCCAGGGACTAATGAAAAACTGTTTTTT. It specifies CASSDWPGTNEKLFF.

In this sample, this clone turned up once. This sequence joins TRBV6-6 and TRBJ1-2; 7 bases map to TRBD1. Trimming at V came to 5 bases and at J to 7 bases, leaving 4 bases not matched to a gene. The CDR3 has 12 amino acids. CDR1 is MNHNY, CDR2 SVGAGI, per germline (reference sequence). The CDR3 region is CASSAYRGGYTF. The CDR3 DNA follows: TGTGCCAGCAGTGCCTACAGGGGTGGCTACACCTTC.

The chain combines TRBV6-5 with TRBJ1-1; D ambiguous. V was shortened by 5 bases and J by 2 bases, with 15 bases between the two germline ends. From germline, CDR1 is MNHEY and CDR2 SVGAGI. The CDR3 has 15 residues. The CDR3 loop is CASSLKVRPNTEAFF. The CDR3 nucleotides are TGTGCCAGCAGTCTTAAGGTCCGGCCTAACACTGAAGCTTTCTTT.

V and J are TRBV10-2 and TRBJ2-1; TRBD2 aligns across 15 bases. CDR1 and CDR2 (germline): WSHSY, SAAADI. CDR3 length: 16 residues. V shed 6 bases, J shed 4 bases, and the junction held 4 bases outside the gene matches. CDR3 coding DNA: TGCGCCAGCAGACCTGGACTAGCGGGAGGGTACAATGAGCAGTTCTTC. Protein sequence: CASRPGLAGGYNEQFF.

The chain is built from TRBV29-1 and TRBJ2-5; D is perhaps TRBD2 (6 bases). Germline CDR1 is SQVTM and CDR2 is ANQGSEA. The CDR3 extends over 13 amino acids. Between the trimmed V and J ends, which lost 5 bases and 1 base, there was a span of 11 bases. The CDR3 sequence is CSVPRGFQETQYF. Written as DNA, the CDR3 is TGCAGCGTTCCACGGGGGTTCCAAGAGACCCAGTACTTC.

This chain uses TRBV19 with TRBJ1-5; maybe TRBD1 (5 bases). V dropped 3 bases and J dropped 7 bases, with 10 bases sitting between them. This CDR3 has 13 residues. The germline V gene encodes CDR1 LNHDA and CDR2 SQIVND (reference sequence). The CDR3 is CASSIRAGQPQHF. In DNA form, the CDR3 reads TGTGCCAGTAGTATCAGGGCCGGGCAGCCCCAGCATTTT.

This sequence joins TRBV30 and TRBJ1-1; no definite D call. Germline CDR1 is GTSNPN and CDR2 is SVGIG (reference sequence). The CDR3 spans 13 residues. Deletions cut 4 bases from V and 0 bases from J, with 9 bases between. DNA of the CDR3: TGTGCCTGGACGTCGAGAGTGAACACTGAAGCTTTCTTT. This translates into CAWTSRVNTEAFF.

This chain links TRBV7-6 with TRBJ2-1; D ambiguous. The CDR3 spans 12 residues. The ends were cut back, 2 bases at V and 8 bases at J, with 7 bases in the middle. Germline values: CDR1 SGHVS, CDR2 FNYEAQ. Here the CDR3 reads CASSLPLDEQFF. The CDR3 DNA reads TGTGCCAGCAGCTTACCCTTGGATGAGCAGTTCTTC.

The J gene is TRBJ1-6, the V gene TRBV30; 7 positions match TRBD1. V lost 0 bases, J lost 7 bases, and 3 bases stayed unmatched. The germline V gene has CDR1 GTSNPN and CDR2 SVGIG (reference sequence). This CDR3 comprises 14 residues. The CDR3 loop reads CAWSVGTENSPLHF. The CDR3 nucleotides read TGTGCCTGGAGTGTGGGGACAGAGAATTCACCCCTCCACTTT.

The chain carries TRBV5-4 and TRBJ1-2, with 12 nucleotides matching TRBD1. The CDR3 spans 14 residues. The V gene end was trimmed by 4 bases and the J gene end by 8 bases; junction bases not matched to a gene: 6. Germline lookup yields CDR1 SGHNT and CDR2 YYREEE (reference sequence). CDR3 in amino acids: CASSTGQGANGYTF. CDR3 DNA: TGTGCCAGCAGCACGGGACAGGGGGCGAACGGCTACACCTTC.

The chain recombines TRBV7-2 with TRBJ2-6; D is uncertain. The germline V and J ends were trimmed by 7 bases and 0 bases, with 13 bases remaining between them. CDR3 length equals 16 residues. Germline V gene lookup returns CDR1 SGHTA and CDR2 FQGNSA. This chain's CDR3 is CASTPRRASGANVLTF. Here the CDR3 DNA reads TGTGCCAGCACCCCTCGACGGGCCTCTGGGGCCAACGTCCTGACTTTC.

The chain recombines TRBV7-9 with TRBJ2-7; 12 nucleotides align to TRBD1. CDR3 length equals 16 residues. The germline V gene has CDR1 SEHNR and CDR2 FQNEAQ (reference sequence). V lost 1 base, J lost 4 bases, and 5 bases stayed unmatched. The CDR3 region is CASSLGAGQGAYEQYF. In nucleotides, the CDR3 is TGTGCCAGCAGCTTAGGGGCGGGACAGGGGGCATACGAGCAGTACTTC. The full variable domain, with the rest looked up from reference TRBV7-9 and TRBJ2-7, is DTGVSQNPRHKITKRGQNVTFRCDPISEHNRLYWYRQTLGQGPEFLTYFQNEAQLEKSRLLSDRFSAERPKGSFSTLEIQRTEQGDSAMYLCASSLGAGQGAYEQYFGPGTRLTVT.

The chain has TRBV7-7 and TRBJ2-6; no firm D call. V shed 4 bases and J shed 5 bases, with 12 bases lying between them. Germline CDR1 is SSHAT and CDR2 is FNYEAQ (reference sequence). This CDR3 is built from 15 residues. CDR3 sequence (DNA): TGTGCCAGCAGCTCTTTAATAAGTCGGGCCAACGTCCTGACTTTC. Its translation: CASSSLISRANVLTF.